The source of this T cell receptor beta chain is a study of patients and donors after allogeneic stem cell transplantation. Each CDR3 protein gets one entry after TCRdb re-called the RT-PCR reads with MiXCR. The profile shows hundreds of thousands of distinct CDR3 sequences, roughly 16% of them singletons. Germline V gives CDR1 LGHNA, CDR2 YSLEER. Trimming took 0 bases from V and 1 from J, leaving 19 bases between them. The CDR3 loop spans 19 amino acids. The clonotype originates from a human donor who was either an allogeneic HSCT recipient or a stem cell or donor lymphocyte infusion donor (not recorded which). It is not recorded whose cells these are; they may come from a transplant donor. The material sequenced was blood, either unsorted or a sorted T cell fraction (not recorded which). The chain recombines TRBV4-3 with TRBJ1-5; TRBD1 might be the D (6 bases). CDR3 residues: CASSQDSGQPLSSNQPQHF. CDR3 nucleotide sequence: TGCGCCAGCAGCCAAGATTCCGGACAGCCACTTAGCAGCAATCAGCCCCAGCATTTT.